The source of this T cell receptor beta chain is a study of OX40 agonist ivuxolimab in advanced cancers. About the study: Dosing consisted of intravenous ivuxolimab at 0.01 to 10 mg/kg every 2 weeks.

Clones were sequenced by immunoSEQ multiplex PCR, and TCRdb holds only the in-frame ones, with some missing. The data hold about 100,000 clones, with 80% to 95% observed a single time. Study-level points and caveats: Within 6 weeks, CD4+ and CD8+ blood T cells expanded clonally at 0.1 to 3.0 mg/kg. Expanded clones belonging to CD8+ T cells outnumbered, on average, those of CD4+.

Germline CDR1 is LNHDA and CDR2 is SQIVND (reference sequence). The CDR3 is made up of 13 amino acids. Trimming shortened V by 11 bases and J by 8 bases, and 18 bases separated the two germline ends. Notes on this clone: Its antigen is as yet unknown.

The J gene is TRBJ1-4, the V gene TRBV19; TRBD1 might be the D (6 bases). This receptor was taken from an adult with an advanced solid tumor such as melanoma, head and neck, liver or kidney cancer. Sequences were derived from CD4+ or CD8+ T cells sorted from blood, sampled in a trial of the OX40 agonist ivuxolimab. The CDR3 coding sequence is TGTGCCGGGAGTAGTGGGGGCGGAGAAAAACTGTTTTTT. The encoded protein is CAGSSGGGEKLFF.